The 8 T cell receptor beta chains below all came from one sample that was sequenced in a study of CD8 T cells in ankylosing spondylitis. Study-level findings and limits: Seemingly characteristic of ankylosing spondylitis blood was a TCR beta motif consisting of eight highly homologous variants.

These receptors lack a known antigen. TCRdb re-analysed the 5' RACE reads in MiXCR, keeping a single row per CDR3 protein. The repertoire has a few hundred thousand distinct CDR3 sequences, about a sixth of them found once; the top ten carry 1%. What was sequenced was blood, either unsorted or a sorted T cell fraction (not recorded which). The source of these receptors is a male donor with ankylosing spondylitis.

This clonotype was counted at least ten times. The chain combines TRBV7-9 with TRBJ2-7, with TRBD1 matching over 8 bases. Per germline, CDR1 SEHNR and CDR2 FQNEAQ (reference sequence). V shed 4 bases and J 5 bases; nucleotides not matched to a gene: 10. The CDR3 runs to 15 residues. Here the CDR3 reads CASSSTGGPSDEQYF. The DNA for the CDR3 is TGTGCCAGCAGCTCAACAGGGGGGCCATCGGACGAGCAGTACTTC.

This clonotype has ten or more counts. The rearrangement joins TRBV12-3 or TRBV12-4 to TRBJ2-4, with 7 bases that match TRBD1. The CDR3 is 15 amino acids. V trimming: 5 bases; J trimming: 0 bases; junction bases outside the gene matches: 4. The CDR3 here is CASSRDRLAKNIQYF. CDR3 in DNA: TGTGCCAGCAGTCGGGACAGACTAGCCAAAAACATTCAGTACTTC.

The chain has TRBV6-5 and TRBJ1-1; possible D gene TRBD1, 6 bases. Trimming cost V 7 bases and J 3 bases, with 12 bases left between them. The CDR3 has 13 amino acids. From germline, CDR1 is MNHEY and CDR2 SVGAGI. CDR3 loop: CASNWGPDTEAFF. CDR3 in DNA: TGTGCCAGCAATTGGGGGCCAGACACTGAAGCTTTCTTT.

This clonotype was detected only a few times. This chain uses TRBV30 with TRBJ2-1; D might be TRBD2 (6 bases). V was pared by 1 base and J by 4 bases, with 8 bases between. Looked up from germline, CDR1 is GTSNPN and CDR2 is SVGIG (reference sequence). CDR3 length: 13 residues. The CDR3 region is CAWSAGTYNEQFF. CDR3 bases: TGTGCCTGGAGTGCTGGGACTTACAATGAGCAGTTCTTC. Based on the CDR3 plus reference TRBV30 and TRBJ2-1, the full variable domain is SQTIHQWPATLVQPVGSPLSLECTVEGTSNPNLYWYRQAAGRGLQLLFYSVGIGQISSEVPQNLSASRPQDRQFILSSKKLLLSDSGFYLCAWSAGTYNEQFFGPGTRLTVL.

The chain has TRBV7-6 and TRBJ2-7, with 8 nucleotides matching TRBD1. CDR3 length: 16 residues. V lost 1 base and J lost 4; bases outside the gene matches: 9. Germline V gene data show CDR1 as SGHVS and CDR2 as FNYEAQ. CDR3 loop: CASSLGDRPSFYEQYF. CDR3 DNA sequence: TGTGCCAGCAGCTTAGGGGACAGGCCCTCTTTTTACGAGCAGTACTTC.

This clonotype came up a few times. V gene TRBV4-1 combines with J gene TRBJ1-4; perhaps TRBD1 as D (5 bases). Germline CDR1 and CDR2: MGHRA and YSYEKL. Deletions cut 5 bases from V and 8 bases from J, with 21 bases between. The CDR3 has 16 residues. CDR3 sequence reads: CASSDMGVELGEKLFF. The CDR3 bases are TGCGCCAGCAGCGATATGGGGGTGGAGCTAGGCGAAAAACTGTTTTTT.

This chain links TRBV15 with TRBJ2-7, with no clear D. Trimming removed 2 bases from V and 6 bases from J, with 8 bases in between. In germline, CDR1 is LNHNV, CDR2 YYDKDF (reference sequence). This CDR3 spans 12 amino acids. CDR3 amino acids: CATSRLDGEQYF. For the CDR3, the DNA is TGTGCCACCAGCAGACTAGACGGCGAGCAGTACTTC.

V and J are TRBV19 and TRBJ1-2, with D perhaps matching TRBD1 (5 bases). Trimming took 3 bases from V and 2 from J, leaving 10 bases between them. The CDR3 spans 14 residues. CDR1 is LNHDA, CDR2 SQIVND, per germline (reference sequence). The DNA for the CDR3 is TGTGCCAGTAGTATGCCAGGGCCGAACTATGGCTACACCTTC. Translating gives CASSMPGPNYGYTF.